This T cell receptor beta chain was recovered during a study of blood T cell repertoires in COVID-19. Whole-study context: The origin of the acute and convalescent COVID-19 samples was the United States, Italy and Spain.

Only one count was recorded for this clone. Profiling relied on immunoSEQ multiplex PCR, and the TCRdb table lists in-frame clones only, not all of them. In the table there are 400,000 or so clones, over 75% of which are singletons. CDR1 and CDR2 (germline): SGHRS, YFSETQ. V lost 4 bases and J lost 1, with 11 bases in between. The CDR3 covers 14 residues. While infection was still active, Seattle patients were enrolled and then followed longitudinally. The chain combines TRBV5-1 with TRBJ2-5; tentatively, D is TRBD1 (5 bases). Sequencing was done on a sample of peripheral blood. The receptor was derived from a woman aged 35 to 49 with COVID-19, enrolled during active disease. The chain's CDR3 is CASSPRQLQETQYF. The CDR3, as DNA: TGCGCCAGCAGCCCAAGACAGCTCCAAGAGACCCAGTACTTC.